Below, 21 T cell receptor beta chains from the same sample are listed, as sequenced in a study of blood T cell repertoires in COVID-19. Generated by immunoSEQ multiplex PCR, the TCRdb table keeps only in-frame clones and is missing some. The repertoire holds 130,000 to 150,000 clones, with 70% to 90% as singletons. The sequenced material came from peripheral blood. These receptors were obtained from a woman aged 55-75 years with COVID-19, enrolled during active disease.

The V gene is TRBV5-6, the J gene TRBJ2-7; possible D gene TRBD2, 6 bases. The V end was cut by 0 bases, the J end by 3 bases, with 16 bases between. The V gene's germline CDR1 is SGHDT and CDR2 YYEEEE. CDR3 size: 16 residues. In DNA, the CDR3 is TGTGCCAGCAGCTTGGCCGGCGGGGTAGGAGACTACGAGCAGTACTTC. This sequence encodes CASSLAGGVGDYEQYF.

The rearrangement links TRBV11-3 to TRBJ2-3; the match to TRBD2 covers 7 bases. The germline gives CDR1 SGHNT, CDR2 YENEEA. This CDR3 contains 18 residues. Losses at the gene ends were 1 base for V and 2 bases for J; bases not matched to a gene: 12. The CDR3 loop is CASSLGLGSSGYTDTQYF. CDR3 in DNA: TGTGCCAGCAGCTTAGGTCTTGGGTCTAGCGGTTACACAGATACGCAGTATTTT.

V and J are TRBV7-6 and TRBJ2-2; TRBD1 might be the D (6 bases). Trimming cost V 1 base and J 1 base, with 10 bases left between them. This CDR3 region has 16 residues. The germline gives CDR1 SGHVS, CDR2 FNYEAQ. The CDR3 DNA follows: TGTGCCAGCAGCTTAGTATCCAGGGGGAACACCGGGGAGCTGTTTTTT. This gives the protein CASSLVSRGNTGELFF.

The gene calls are TRBV18 and TRBJ1-2; 7 bases fit TRBD1. The CDR3 spans 14 residues. CDR1 and CDR2 (germline): KGHSH, LQKENI. Trimming cost V 3 bases and J 6 bases; bases outside gene matches: 7. The CDR3 sequence: CASSPPGQADGYTF. As DNA, the CDR3 is TGTGCCAGCTCACCGCCAGGACAGGCCGATGGCTACACCTTC.

The chain employs TRBV9 and TRBJ2-2, with 7 bases lining up with TRBD2. The CDR3 is 15 amino acids. Germline V gives CDR1 SGDLS, CDR2 YYNGEE. V dropped 2 bases and J dropped 6; count of bases not matched to a gene: 7. The CDR3 here is CASSVGGTQPGELFF. The CDR3 coding sequence is TGTGCCAGCAGCGTCGGGGGGACCCAACCCGGGGAGCTGTTTTTT.

This rearrangement joins TRBV6-5 to TRBJ1-1; weak D call: TRBD1 (6 bases). There are 16 residues in the CDR3. Trimming took 4 bases from V and 1 from J, leaving 16 bases between them. Germline V lookup: CDR1 MNHEY, CDR2 SVGAGI. This CDR3 is CASSSTFSTGNTEAFF. CDR3 nucleotides: TGTGCCAGCAGTTCCACCTTCTCGACAGGGAACACTGAAGCTTTCTTT.

The V and J genes are TRBV7-3 and TRBJ1-1, with 9 nucleotides matching TRBD1. This CDR3 contains 14 residues. Germline V gene data show CDR1 as SGHTA and CDR2 as FQGTGA. The trim removed 5 bases at V and 3 bases at J, leaving 4 bases unmatched. CDR3 residues: CASSVGQGYTEAFF. The CDR3 DNA is TGTGCCAGCAGCGTGGGACAGGGCTACACTGAAGCTTTCTTT.

V usage is TRBV5-4 and J usage is TRBJ2-2, with 7 bases fitting TRBD1. The CDR3 extends over 16 amino acids. V trimming: 4 bases; J trimming: 0 bases; junction bases outside the gene matches: 6. CDR1 and CDR2 from the germline V gene are SGHNT and YYREEE (reference sequence). CDR3 in amino acids: CASSTAGTANTGELFF. CDR3 coding DNA: TGTGCCAGCAGCACCGCCGGGACAGCGAACACCGGGGAGCTGTTTTTT.

CDR3 sequence reads: CASSENRGEDYGYTF. CDR3 nucleotides: TGTGCCAGCTCGGAGAACAGGGGAGAGGACTATGGCTACACCTTC. This chain uses TRBV18 with TRBJ1-2; 7 bases map to TRBD1. The germline V gene encodes CDR1 KGHSH and CDR2 LQKENI. J was trimmed by 3 bases and V by 6 bases; bases with no gene match: 10. CDR3 length: 15 amino acids.

CDR3 sequence (DNA): TGTGCCAGCAGTTCGACAGGGAATCCACACGAGCAGTACTTC. This encodes CASSSTGNPHEQYF. V usage is TRBV6-6 and J usage is TRBJ2-7; 7 positions match TRBD1. The CDR3 has 14 residues. V lost 4 bases, J lost 5 bases, and 8 bases stayed unmatched. The germline V gene has CDR1 MNHNY and CDR2 SVGAGI (reference sequence).

The J gene is TRBJ1-2, the V gene TRBV5-6; TRBD1 matches 9 bases. This CDR3 spans 14 amino acids. The trim removed 3 bases at V and 8 bases at J, leaving 8 bases unmatched. Germline-derived CDR1 and CDR2 are SGHDT and YYEEEE. The CDR3: CASSWTGADLGYTF. CDR3 nucleotides: TGTGCCAGCAGCTGGACAGGGGCGGATTTAGGCTACACCTTC.

The chain has TRBV7-6 and TRBJ1-6, with a weak D call TRBD1 (6 bases). Looked up from germline, CDR1 is SGHVS and CDR2 is FNYEAQ. Trimming took 1 base from V and 9 from J, leaving 13 bases between them. CDR3 length: 15 amino acids. The CDR3 spells CASSLEVSGVSPLHF. CDR3 nucleotides: TGTGCCAGCAGCTTAGAGGTATCAGGGGTTTCACCCCTCCACTTT.

The J gene is TRBJ2-3, the V gene TRBV6-5, with 9 bases fitting TRBD2. The CDR3 sequence is 14 residues long. Germline V gene sequence: CDR1 MNHEY, CDR2 SVGAGI. Germline trimming cut 6 bases from V and 4 bases from J; bases unmatched to any gene: 5. The CDR3 region is CASRAGGSADTQYF. CDR3 DNA: TGTGCCAGCAGGGCGGGGGGGAGTGCAGATACGCAGTATTTT.

The chain is built from TRBV9 and TRBJ2-7; 9 bases line up with TRBD1. Trimming removed 0 bases from V and 2 bases from J; junction bases left unmatched: 6. Germline CDR1 reads SGDLS; CDR2 reads YYNGEE. This CDR3 contains 16 residues. CDR3 residues: CASSVAGTGWPYEQYF. The CDR3 bases are TGTGCCAGCAGCGTAGCCGGGACAGGGTGGCCCTACGAGCAGTACTTC. Variable domain in full (rest from reference TRBV9 and TRBJ2-7): DSGVTQTPKHLITATGQRVTLRCSPRSGDLSVYWYQQSLDQGLQFLIQYYNGEERAKGNILERFSAQQFPDLHSELNLSSLELGDSALYFCASSVAGTGWPYEQYFGPGTRLTVT.

The chain couples TRBV7-9 to TRBJ2-1, with 7 nucleotides matching TRBD1. The CDR3 is 15 residues long. The germline V gene has CDR1 SEHNR and CDR2 FQNEAQ (reference sequence). The J segment lost 4 bases and the V segment lost 5 bases, leaving 8 bases of the junction unmatched. CDR3 sequence (DNA): TGTGCCAGCAGCAGGCGACAGGGTTCTTACAATGAGCAGTTCTTC. It codes for CASSRRQGSYNEQFF.

The rearrangement uses TRBV11-1 and TRBJ2-7; D uncertain. This CDR3 spans 16 amino acids. V lost 1 base to trimming and J lost 3 bases, with 16 bases between them. From germline, CDR1 is SGHAT and CDR2 FQDESV (reference sequence). CDR3 DNA: TGTGCCAGCAGCTTAGGCCCAGATACCCGACTCTACGAGCAGTACTTC. Translating it yields CASSLGPDTRLYEQYF.

The chain combines TRBV27 with TRBJ2-5, with D perhaps TRBD2 (5 bases). Germline CDR1 MNHEY, CDR2 SMNVEV (reference sequence). Trimming stripped 5 bases from V and 5 bases from J, with 12 bases between. The CDR3 contains 13 residues. CDR3: CASSALRGETQYF. DNA of the CDR3: TGTGCCAGCAGTGCCTTAAGAGGGGAGACCCAGTACTTC.

This clone came up a few times. The V and J genes are TRBV7-9 and TRBJ1-2; D perhaps matches TRBD1 (5 bases). CDR1 SEHNR and CDR2 FQNEAQ come from the germline V gene (reference sequence). The CDR3 covers 12 residues. V was trimmed by 9 bases and J by 8 bases, leaving 16 bases between them. The CDR3 DNA reads TGTGCCAGTCGAGCGGGACTCGGGGGCTACACCTTC. The encoded protein is CASRAGLGGYTF.

The rearrangement joins TRBV9 to TRBJ2-6, with a possible D match to TRBD2 (7 bases). The CDR3 sequence is 20 residues long. The germline V gene encodes CDR1 SGDLS and CDR2 YYNGEE. V dropped 4 bases and J dropped 0 bases, with 23 bases sitting between them. DNA of the CDR3: TGTGCCAGCAGCACAAACCCCCGCGGGGGCTTCACCTCTGGGGCCAACGTCCTGACTTTC. Protein: CASSTNPRGGFTSGANVLTF.

This clone has just a few counts. This rearrangement joins TRBV4-2 to TRBJ2-1; a weak D match, TRBD1 (6 bases). Trimming took 0 bases from V and 9 from J, leaving 18 bases between them. Germline V gene lookup returns CDR1 LGHNA and CDR2 YNFKEQ. The CDR3 runs 16 residues. The CDR3 DNA reads as TGTGCCAGCAGCCAAGATCGTGGGGGCGCTCTGGGTGAGCAGTTCTTC. It encodes CASSQDRGGALGEQFF.

The chain is built from TRBV6-2 or TRBV6-3 and TRBJ2-1, with D hard to call. The V gene's germline CDR1 is MNHEY and CDR2 SVGEGT. The V end was cut by 0 bases, the J end by 8 bases, with 8 bases between. This CDR3 contains 13 residues. CDR3 nucleotides: TGTGCCAGCAGTTACTCAGTAGCTGATGAGCAGTTCTTC. It specifies CASSYSVADEQFF.